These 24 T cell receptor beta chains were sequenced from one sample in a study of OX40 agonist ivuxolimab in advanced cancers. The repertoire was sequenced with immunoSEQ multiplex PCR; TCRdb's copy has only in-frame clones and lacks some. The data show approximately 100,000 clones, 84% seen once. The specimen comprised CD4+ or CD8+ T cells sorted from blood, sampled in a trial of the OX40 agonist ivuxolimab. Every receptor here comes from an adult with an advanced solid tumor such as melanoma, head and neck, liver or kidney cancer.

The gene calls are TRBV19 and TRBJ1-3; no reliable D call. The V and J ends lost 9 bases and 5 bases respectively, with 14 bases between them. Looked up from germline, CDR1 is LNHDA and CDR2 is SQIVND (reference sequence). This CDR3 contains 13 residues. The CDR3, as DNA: TGTGCCAGCTTGAACAATTGGCGAAACACCATATATTTT. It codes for CASLNNWRNTIYF.

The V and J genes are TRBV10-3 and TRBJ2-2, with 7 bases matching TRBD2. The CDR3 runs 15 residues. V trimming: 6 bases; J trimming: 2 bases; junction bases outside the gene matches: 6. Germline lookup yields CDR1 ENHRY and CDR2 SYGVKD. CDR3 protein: CAIRGGTDNTGELFF. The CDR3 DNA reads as TGTGCCATCAGGGGGGGGACTGATAACACCGGGGAGCTGTTTTTT.

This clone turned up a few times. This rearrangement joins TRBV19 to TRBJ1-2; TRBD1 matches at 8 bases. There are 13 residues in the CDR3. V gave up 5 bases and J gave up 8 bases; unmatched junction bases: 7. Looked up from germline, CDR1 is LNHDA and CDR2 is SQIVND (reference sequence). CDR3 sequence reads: CASSPDRVAGYTF. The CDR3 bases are TGTGCCAGTAGTCCGGACAGGGTAGCAGGCTACACCTTC.

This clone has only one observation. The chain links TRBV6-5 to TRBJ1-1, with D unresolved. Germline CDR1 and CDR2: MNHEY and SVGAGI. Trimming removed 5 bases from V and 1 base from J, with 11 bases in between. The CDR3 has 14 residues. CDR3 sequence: CASSPKIWNTEAFF. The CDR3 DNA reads TGTGCCAGCAGTCCAAAAATATGGAACACTGAAGCTTTCTTT.

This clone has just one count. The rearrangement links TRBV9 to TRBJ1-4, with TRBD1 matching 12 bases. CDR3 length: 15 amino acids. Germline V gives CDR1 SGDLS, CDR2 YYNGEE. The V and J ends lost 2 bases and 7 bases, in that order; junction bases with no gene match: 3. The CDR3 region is CASSVGQGAGEKLFF. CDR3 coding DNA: TGTGCCAGCAGCGTGGGACAGGGGGCTGGTGAAAAACTGTTTTTT. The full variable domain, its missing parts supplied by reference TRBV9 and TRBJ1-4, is DSGVTQTPKHLITATGQRVTLRCSPRSGDLSVYWYQQSLDQGLQFLIQYYNGEERAKGNILERFSAQQFPDLHSELNLSSLELGDSALYFCASSVGQGAGEKLFFGSGTQLSVL.

This chain's CDR3 is CASSLGSFPITDTQYF. The CDR3, as DNA: TGTGCCAGCAGCTTAGGATCCTTCCCCATCACAGATACGCAGTATTTT. The chain carries TRBV7-2 and TRBJ2-3; the D is unclear. This CDR3 spans 16 amino acids. CDR1 is SGHTA, CDR2 FQGNSA, per germline. V dropped 1 base and J dropped 2 bases, with 13 bases sitting between them.

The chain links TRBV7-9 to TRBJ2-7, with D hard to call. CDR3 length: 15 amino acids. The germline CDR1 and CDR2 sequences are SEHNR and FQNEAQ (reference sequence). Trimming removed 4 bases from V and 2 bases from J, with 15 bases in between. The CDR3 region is CASSSAASRTYEQYF. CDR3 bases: TGTGCCAGCAGCTCCGCCGCAAGCCGTACCTACGAGCAGTACTTC.

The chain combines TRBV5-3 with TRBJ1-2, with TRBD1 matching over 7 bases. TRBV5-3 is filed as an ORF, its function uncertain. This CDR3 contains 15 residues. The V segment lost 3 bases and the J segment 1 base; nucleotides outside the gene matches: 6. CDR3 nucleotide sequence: TGTGCCAGAAGCTACAAAACAGGGGTTAACTATGGCTACACCTTC. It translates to CARSYKTGVNYGYTF.

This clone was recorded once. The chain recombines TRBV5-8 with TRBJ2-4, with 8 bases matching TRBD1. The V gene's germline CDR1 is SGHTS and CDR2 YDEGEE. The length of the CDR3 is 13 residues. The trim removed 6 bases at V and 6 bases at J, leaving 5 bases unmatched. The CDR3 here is CASNGQGPNIQYF. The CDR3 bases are TGTGCCAGCAACGGACAGGGACCAAACATTCAGTACTTC.

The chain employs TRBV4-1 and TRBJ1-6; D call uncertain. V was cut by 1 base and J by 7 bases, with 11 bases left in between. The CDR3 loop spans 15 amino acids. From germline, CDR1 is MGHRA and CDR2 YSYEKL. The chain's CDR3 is CASSQAPLYNSPLHF. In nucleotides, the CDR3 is TGCGCCAGCAGCCAAGCCCCCTTGTACAATTCACCCCTCCACTTT.

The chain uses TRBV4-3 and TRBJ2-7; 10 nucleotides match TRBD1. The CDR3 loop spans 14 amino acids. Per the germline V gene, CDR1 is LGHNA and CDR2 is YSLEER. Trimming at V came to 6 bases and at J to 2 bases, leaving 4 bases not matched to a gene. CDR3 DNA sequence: TGCGCCAGCAGACTCGGGACAGGGGCCTACGAGCAGTACTTC. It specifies CASRLGTGAYEQYF.

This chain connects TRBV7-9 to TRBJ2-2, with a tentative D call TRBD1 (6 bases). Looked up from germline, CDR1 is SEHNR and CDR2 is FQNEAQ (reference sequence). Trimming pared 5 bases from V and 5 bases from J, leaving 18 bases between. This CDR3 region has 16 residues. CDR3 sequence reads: CASSPRAQGRTGELFF. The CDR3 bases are TGTGCCAGCAGCCCCCGGGCACAGGGAAGGACCGGGGAGCTGTTTTTT.

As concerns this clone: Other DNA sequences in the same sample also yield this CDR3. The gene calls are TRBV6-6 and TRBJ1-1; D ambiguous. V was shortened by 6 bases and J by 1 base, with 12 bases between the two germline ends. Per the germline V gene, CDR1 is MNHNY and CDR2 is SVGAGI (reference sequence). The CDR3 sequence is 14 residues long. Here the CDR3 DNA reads TGTGCCAGCAGGCTCCCGGGCCAGAACACTGAAGCTTTCTTT. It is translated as CASRLPGQNTEAFF.

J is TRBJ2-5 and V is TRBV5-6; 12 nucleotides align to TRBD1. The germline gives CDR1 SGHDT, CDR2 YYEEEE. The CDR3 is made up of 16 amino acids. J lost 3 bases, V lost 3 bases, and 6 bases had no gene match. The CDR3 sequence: CASSWGTGGLEETQYF. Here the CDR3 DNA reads TGTGCCAGCAGCTGGGGGACAGGGGGCTTAGAAGAGACCCAGTACTTC.

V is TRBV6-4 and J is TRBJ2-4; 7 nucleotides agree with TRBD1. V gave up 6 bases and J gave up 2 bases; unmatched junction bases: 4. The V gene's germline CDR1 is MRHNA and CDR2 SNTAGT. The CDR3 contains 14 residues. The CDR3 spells CASRVQGPKNIQYF. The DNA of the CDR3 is TGTGCCAGCAGGGTACAGGGGCCCAAAAACATTCAGTACTTC.

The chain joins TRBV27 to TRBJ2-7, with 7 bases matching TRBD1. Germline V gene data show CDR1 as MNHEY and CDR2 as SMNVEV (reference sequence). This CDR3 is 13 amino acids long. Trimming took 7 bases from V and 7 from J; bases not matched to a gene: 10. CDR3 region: CASKLLGTEEQYF. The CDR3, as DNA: TGTGCCAGCAAACTCCTAGGGACAGAAGAGCAGTACTTC.

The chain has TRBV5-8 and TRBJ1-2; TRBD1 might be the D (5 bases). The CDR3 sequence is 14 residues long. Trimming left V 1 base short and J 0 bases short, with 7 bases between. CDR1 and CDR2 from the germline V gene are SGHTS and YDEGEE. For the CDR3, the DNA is TGTGCCAGCAGCTTGTTAGGGGCTAACTATGGCTACACCTTC. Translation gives CASSLLGANYGYTF.

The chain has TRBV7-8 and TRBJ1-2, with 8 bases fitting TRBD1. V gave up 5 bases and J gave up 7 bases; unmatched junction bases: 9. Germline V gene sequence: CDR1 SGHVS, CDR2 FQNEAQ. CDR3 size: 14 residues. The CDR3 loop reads CASSLGQGLTGYTF. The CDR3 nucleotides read TGTGCCAGCAGCCTTGGACAGGGTCTAACTGGCTACACCTTC.

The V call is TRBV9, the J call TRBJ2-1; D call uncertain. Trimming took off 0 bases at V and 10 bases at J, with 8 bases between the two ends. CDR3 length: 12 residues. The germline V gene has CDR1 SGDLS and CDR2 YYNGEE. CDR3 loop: CASSVDPWEQFF. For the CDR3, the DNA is TGTGCCAGCAGCGTAGACCCTTGGGAGCAGTTCTTC.

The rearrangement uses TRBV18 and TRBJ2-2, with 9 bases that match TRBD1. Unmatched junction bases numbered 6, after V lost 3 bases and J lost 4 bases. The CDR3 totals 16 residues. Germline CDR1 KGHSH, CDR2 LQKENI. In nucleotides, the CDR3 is TGTGCCAGCTCACCCCGGACAGGGGAAGGCACCGGGGAGCTGTTTTTT. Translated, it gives CASSPRTGEGTGELFF.

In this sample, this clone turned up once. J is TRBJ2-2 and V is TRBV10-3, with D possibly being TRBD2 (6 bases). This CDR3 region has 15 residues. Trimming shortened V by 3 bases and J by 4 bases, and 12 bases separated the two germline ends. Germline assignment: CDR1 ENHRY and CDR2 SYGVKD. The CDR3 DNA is TGTGCCATCAGTGATGGGACTCCGTCCACCGGGGAGCTGTTTTTT. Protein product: CAISDGTPSTGELFF.

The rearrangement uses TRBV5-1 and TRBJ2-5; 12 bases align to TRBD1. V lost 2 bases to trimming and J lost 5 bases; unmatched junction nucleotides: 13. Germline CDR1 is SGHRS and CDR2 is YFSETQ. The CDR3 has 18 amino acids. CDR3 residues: CASSLVGGTGGFQETQYF. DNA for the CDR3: TGCGCCAGCAGCTTAGTAGGAGGGACAGGGGGCTTTCAGGAGACCCAGTACTTC.

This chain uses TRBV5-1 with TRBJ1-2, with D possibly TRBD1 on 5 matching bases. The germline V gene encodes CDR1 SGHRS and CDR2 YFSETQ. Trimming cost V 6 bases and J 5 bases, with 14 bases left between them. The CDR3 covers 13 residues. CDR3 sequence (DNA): TGCGCCAGCAAGGACACCACTCTTTATGGCTACACCTTC. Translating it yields CASKDTTLYGYTF. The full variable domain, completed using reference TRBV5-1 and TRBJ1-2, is KAGVTQTPRYLIKTRGQQVTLSCSPISGHRSVSWYQQTPGQGLQFLFEYFSETQRNKGNFPGRFSGRQFSNSRSEMNVSTLELGDSALYLCASKDTTLYGYTFGSGTRLTVV.

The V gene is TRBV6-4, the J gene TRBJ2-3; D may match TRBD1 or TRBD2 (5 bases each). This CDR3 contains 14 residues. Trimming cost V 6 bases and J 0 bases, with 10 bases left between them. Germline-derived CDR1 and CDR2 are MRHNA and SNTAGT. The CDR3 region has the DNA TGTGCCAGCAGCCGGGGCATAAGCACAGATACGCAGTATTTT. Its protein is CASSRGISTDTQYF.